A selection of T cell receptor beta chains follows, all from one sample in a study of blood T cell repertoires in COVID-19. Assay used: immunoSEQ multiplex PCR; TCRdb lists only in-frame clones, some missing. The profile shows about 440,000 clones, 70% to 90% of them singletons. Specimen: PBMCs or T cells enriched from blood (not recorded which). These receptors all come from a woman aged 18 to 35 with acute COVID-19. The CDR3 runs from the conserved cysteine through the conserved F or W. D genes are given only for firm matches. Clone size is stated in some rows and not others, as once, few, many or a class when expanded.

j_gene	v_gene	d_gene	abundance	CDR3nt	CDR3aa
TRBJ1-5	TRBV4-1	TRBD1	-	TGCGCCAGCAGCCCGACAGGGGGAGGCAATCAGCCCCAGCATTTT	CASSPTGGGNQPQHF
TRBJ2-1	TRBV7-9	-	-	TGTGCCAGCAGCGCCCGGGACTTCCGCTCCTACAATGAGCAGTTCTTC	CASSARDFRSYNEQFF
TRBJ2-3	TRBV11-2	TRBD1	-	TGTGCCAGCAGCAGGGGGACAGGGATCACAGATACGCAGTATTTT	CASSRGTGITDTQYF
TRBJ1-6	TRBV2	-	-	TGTGCCAGCAGGCCGGGTGGGAGGAATTCACCCCTCCACTTT	CASRPGGRNSPLHF
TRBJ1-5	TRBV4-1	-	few	TGCGCCAGCAGCCAAGTTGGTTTGAACGGTCAGCCCCAGCATTTT	CASSQVGLNGQPQHF
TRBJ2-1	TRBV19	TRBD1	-	TGTGCCAGTAGTACCGGACAGGGGCAAAGCTCCTACAATGAGCAGTTCTTC	CASSTGQGQSSYNEQFF
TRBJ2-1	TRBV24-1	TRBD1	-	TGTGCCACCAGTGACTATGGGACAGGGGGATTTAGTAATGAGCAGTTCTTC	CATSDYGTGGFSNEQFF
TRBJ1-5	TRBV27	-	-	TGTGCCAGCAGTTCCCTCTCCAGGAATCAGCCCCAGCATTTT	CASSSLSRNQPQHF
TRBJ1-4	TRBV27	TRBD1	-	TGTGCCAGCCGAGGGGGGACAGATAATGAAAAACTGTTTTTT	CASRGGTDNEKLFF
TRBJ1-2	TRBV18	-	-	TGTGCCAGCTCAACGGGGGGTTCCTTTATCGGCTACACCTTC	CASSTGGSFIGYTF
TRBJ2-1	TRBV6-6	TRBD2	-	TGTGCCAGCAGGCTAGCGGGAGGGCCCAATGAGCAGTTCTTC	CASRLAGGPNEQFF
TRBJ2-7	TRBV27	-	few	TGTGCCAGCAGTTTATATGAGGGATCCGAGCAGTACTTC	CASSLYEGSEQYF
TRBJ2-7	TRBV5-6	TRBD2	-	TGTGCCAGCAGCTTGGGGCGGGGGTGGTCCTACGAGCAGTACTTC	CASSLGRGWSYEQYF
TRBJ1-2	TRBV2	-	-	TGTGCCAGCAGTGATATCCCCGGGACACACTATGGCTACACCTTC	CASSDIPGTHYGYTF
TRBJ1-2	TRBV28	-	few	TGTGCCAGCAGTTTAGGCAGGGCCCGAGGCTACACCTTC	CASSLGRARGYTF
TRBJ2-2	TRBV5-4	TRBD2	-	TGTGCCAGCAGCTTGGCTAGCGGGGGGGCCTTGGCCGGGGAGCTGTTTTTT	CASSLASGGALAGELFF
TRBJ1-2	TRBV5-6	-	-	TGTGCCAGCAGCTTGTTCACTGCCCTTATTCCTTATGGCTACACCTTC	CASSLFTALIPYGYTF
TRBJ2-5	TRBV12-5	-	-	TGTGCTAGTGGTTTGGCAACTAGCCAAGAGACCCAGTACTTC	CASGLATSQETQYF
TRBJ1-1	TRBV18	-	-	TGTGCCAGCTCACCAGGAGCAGGGGAGCCTGAAGCTTTCTTT	CASSPGAGEPEAFF
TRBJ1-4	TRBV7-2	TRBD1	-	TGTGCCAGCAGCTTATTTTCCAGGACAGGGGAAAAACTGTTTTTT	CASSLFSRTGEKLFF
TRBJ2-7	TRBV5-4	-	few	TGTGCCAGCAGCTGGAGGTCCTACGAGCAGTACTTC	CASSWRSYEQYF
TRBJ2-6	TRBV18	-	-	TGTGCCAGCACCAGGGATCTCCCAAATGGGGGGGCCAACGTCCTGACTTTC	CASTRDLPNGGANVLTF
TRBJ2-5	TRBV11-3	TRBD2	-	TGTGCCAGCAGCTTAGGATCGGGGGGAAAAGAGACCCAGTACTTC	CASSLGSGGKETQYF
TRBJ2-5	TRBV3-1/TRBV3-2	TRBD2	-	TGTGCCAGCAGCCAAGGGCGGGGGGGGGAATCCCAAGAGACCCAGTACTTC	CASSQGRGGESQETQYF
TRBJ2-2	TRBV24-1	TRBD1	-	TGTGCCACCAGTGATTTGGGGACAGGGAGAGGTCCCGGGGAGCTGTTTTTT	CATSDLGTGRGPGELFF
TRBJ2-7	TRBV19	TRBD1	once	TGTGCCAGTAGTATAGTGGGACAGGGTGAGGCCGAGCAGTACTTC	CASSIVGQGEAEQYF
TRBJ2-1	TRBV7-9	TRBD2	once	TGTGCCAGCAGCCAGCCGGAAATAGCGGGAGTTAATGAGCAGTTCTTC	CASSQPEIAGVNEQFF
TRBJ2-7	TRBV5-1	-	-	TGCGCCAGCAGCTCCACCGCCCTAGACAGCCCTGGGGAGCAGTACTTC	CASSSTALDSPGEQYF
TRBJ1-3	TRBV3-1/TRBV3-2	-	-	TGTGCCAGCAGCCAAGCCCCGAGCTCTGGAAACACCATATATTTT	CASSQAPSSGNTIYF
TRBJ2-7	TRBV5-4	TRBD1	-	TGTGCCAGCAGCTTCTCGACCGGGACAGGGGGACCTAGAGCCTACGAGCAGTACTTC	CASSFSTGTGGPRAYEQYF
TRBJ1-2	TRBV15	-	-	TGTGCCACCAGCAGAGACAGGGGTAACTATGGCTACACCTTC	CATSRDRGNYGYTF
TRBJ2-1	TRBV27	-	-	TGTGCCAGCAGTTTAGGGAGAACACCAACCAATGAGCAGTTCTTC	CASSLGRTPTNEQFF
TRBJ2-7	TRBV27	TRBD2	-	TGTGCCAGCAGGCGGGAGAGCTCCTACGAGCAGTACTTC	CASRRESSYEQYF
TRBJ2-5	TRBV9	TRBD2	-	TGTGCCAGCAGCGTAGTCACTAGCGGGGGCGGTGCGGAGACCCAGTACTTC	CASSVVTSGGGAETQYF
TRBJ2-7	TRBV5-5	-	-	TGTGCCAGCAGCCAGGCTACCTGGGCAGACCCGACCTACGAGCAGTACTTC	CASSQATWADPTYEQYF
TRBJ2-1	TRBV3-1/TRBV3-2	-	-	TGTGCCAGCAGCCAAGACGACAGGTCCTACAATGAGCAGTTCTTC	CASSQDDRSYNEQFF
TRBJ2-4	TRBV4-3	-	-	TGCGCCAGCAGCCAAGCCCATGCCAAAAACATTCAGTACTTC	CASSQAHAKNIQYF
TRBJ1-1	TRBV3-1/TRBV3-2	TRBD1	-	TGTGCCAGCAGCGCTACTCCTCAGGGGGAGTCCACTGAAGCTTTCTTT	CASSATPQGESTEAFF
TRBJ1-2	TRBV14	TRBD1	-	TGTGCCAGCAGACCCCGGGACAGGGACTTATATGGCTACACCTTC	CASRPRDRDLYGYTF
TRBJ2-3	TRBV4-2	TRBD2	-	TGTGCCAGCAGCCAAGAATTGGGACTAGCGGGGAATACGCAGTATTTT	CASSQELGLAGNTQYF
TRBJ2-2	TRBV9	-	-	TGTGCCAGCAGCGTATTTGACACAGTCACCGGGGAGCTGTTTTTT	CASSVFDTVTGELFF
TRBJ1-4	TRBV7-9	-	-	TGTGCCAGCAGCAATACGCCCCAGGGCGGAGTCAATGAAAAACTGTTTTTT	CASSNTPQGGVNEKLFF
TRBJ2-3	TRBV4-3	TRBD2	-	TGCGCCAGCAGCCAAGTCCTCTCCGGACTAGGGGAGTCAGATACGCAGTATTTT	CASSQVLSGLGESDTQYF
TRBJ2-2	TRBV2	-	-	TGTGCCAGCACCGGGCAGGGTAGAACCGGGGAGCTGTTTTTT	CASTGQGRTGELFF
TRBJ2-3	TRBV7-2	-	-	TGTGCCAGCAGCTCCCTACCGACTGGCTTCACAGATACGCAGTATTTT	CASSSLPTGFTDTQYF
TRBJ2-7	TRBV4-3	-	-	TGCGCCAGCAGCCCGTACGGGAGTAGTAACGAGCAGTACTTC	CASSPYGSSNEQYF
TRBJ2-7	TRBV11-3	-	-	TGTGCCAGCAGCCTAAACAGGGATCGGGAGCAGTACTTC	CASSLNRDREQYF
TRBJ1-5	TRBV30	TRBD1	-	TGTGCCTGGAGTGTACCGGGACAGGGGGCGTTATGGCCCCAGCATTTT	CAWSVPGQGALWPQHF
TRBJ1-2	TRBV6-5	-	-	TGTGCCAGCAGTTACGGTCGAGCTAACTATGGCTACACCTTC	CASSYGRANYGYTF
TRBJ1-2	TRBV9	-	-	TGTGCCAGCAGCGTAGAGGAGGGCTACACCTTC	CASSVEEGYTF
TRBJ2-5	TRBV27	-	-	TGTGCCAGCTATCCTGGCAGGGGAGAGACCCAGTACTTC	CASYPGRGETQYF
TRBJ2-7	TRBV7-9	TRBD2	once	TGTGCCAGCAGCTTAGGGACTAGCGATAACGAGCAGTACTTC	CASSLGTSDNEQYF
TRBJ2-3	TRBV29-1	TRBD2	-	TGCAGCACAGCGGGGGCCACAGATACGCAGTATTTT	CSTAGATDTQYF
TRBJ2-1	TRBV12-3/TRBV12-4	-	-	TGTGCCAGCAGTTTCGAGTTAGCGACCGAGCAGTTCTTC	CASSFELATEQFF
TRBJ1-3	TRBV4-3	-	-	TGCGCCAGCAGCCAAGGGTGGGGGGGAGCTGGAAACACCATATATTTT	CASSQGWGGAGNTIYF